This T cell receptor (beta chain) emerged from a study of shared clonotypes between healthy human individuals (TCRdb year 2020). Background on the whole study: The cohort included a few men and two women between 18 and 49 years of age. Per donor, three plates each were used for CD4 naive and CD4 memory, two for CD8 naive, and one for CD8 memory. Blood TCR repertoires of about five healthy adults were deeply sequenced to estimate repertoire size and the extent of clonotype sharing between individuals. Libraries were prepared and TCR repertoires were sequenced by different laboratories using diverse techniques, in order to increase sequencing depth and limit assay-specific biases. Between about 0.9 and 10 billion PBMCs per donor were obtained by leukapheresis.

Using the deep immunoSEQ assay, TCR CDR3 regions were amplified from genomic DNA by multiplex PCR. Extracted genomic DNA from each cell subset was spread evenly across all wells of several immunoSEQ 96-well plates, with each plate serving as a replicate. For sorted subsets, approximately 190 ng genomic DNA, equal to some 28,000 T cell genomes, was loaded into each replicate PCR. The purified libraries were quantified using a Qubit 3.0 fluorometer, sized with a Bioanalyzer 2100, and then quantified again using the KAPA Library Quantification kit. Each immunoSEQ 96-well plate was sequenced on its own single-read 150-cycle Illumina NextSeq 550 flow cell. In the original analysis: Because the immunoSEQ output held only junctional sequences and lacked quality scores, the filtering could not match the filtering applied to full-length reads. To assign V/J genes and CDR3, sequences were annotated using PyIR, a Python wrapper for IgBLAST v1.9, with IMGT germline references. Reads with weak V/J assignments (E-value above 1e-6), missing CDR3, stop codons, out-of-frame junctions, or ambiguous translated residues were removed. A V3J clonotype was defined by an identical inferred V gene, J gene, and CDR3 amino acid sequence. The percentage overlap between two repertoires was calculated by dividing the number of shared unique clonotypes by the size of the smaller repertoire. Richness of each repertoire was evaluated using RTK rarefaction, the Chao1 estimator, and Recon v2.1 estimates of unobserved clonotypes. OLGA was used to compute generation probabilities for all TCRbeta clonotypes that the gDNA method yielded from a few donors. TCRdb stores this immuneACCESS table with in-frame sequences only. Part of the clones is absent; in the studies checked, under half of the shortfall reflects unresolved V genes, and no reason is known for the rest. V and J calls and clone size are given by that table; D and trimming were obtained from the DNA. The sample table holds approximately 500,000 clones, of which 90% to 97% were seen once. The ten largest account for about 0.057% of the sample.

On this clone: What antigen it recognizes has not been identified. The input lacks base qualities; no much larger clone sits a single base away.

CDR1 SGHTA and CDR2 FQGNSA are derived from the germline V gene. From cysteine to phenylalanine, the CDR3 is 18 amino acids long. Kept here is only the CDR3 DNA, which spans 54 bases and is read in frame from base 1. The junction carries 16 bases between V and J, which are trimmed by 1 base and 0 bases respectively. Beyond this particular receptor, the publication reports: About 4.5% of naive CD4, 3.5% of naive CD8, approximately 2% of memory CD4, and about 0.4% of memory CD8 clonotypes were shared across four donors. Estimated clonotype richness was generally larger for naive than for memory subsets. Rarefaction of sorted-subset datasets indicated incomplete sequencing despite the large sequencing depth. Higher generation probabilities were observed for clonotypes shared by all four sorted-subset donors than for non-shared clonotypes. Pairwise subsampling indicated that sequencing depth was expected to affect the degree of clonotype sharing among donors. Because the study included a small number of donors, the genetic and exposure-history diversity represented was limited. Sampling was restricted to blood, and TCR repertoires in tissues likely differ from the TCR repertoires found in blood.

Donors were healthy HIV-negative adults with no recently reported acute infections or vaccinations. Every donor was a Caucasian adult residing in Nashville, Tennessee, USA. CD4+ T cells were enriched by magnetic negative selection, after which naive cells were positively selected on CD45RA and the negative fraction was taken as the memory subset. Blood was obtained by leukapheresis, after which PBMCs were separated by Ficoll-Histopaque density gradient centrifugation and cryopreserved in liquid nitrogen vapor phase. Analytical flow cytometry was used to check the purity and quantity of each magnetically sorted T cell population. Each sorted fraction had its genomic DNA isolated and then quantified by UV absorbance on a Nanodrop 2000c.

This clonotype originated in a woman aged 25 to 45 in good health. The sequence links TRBV7-2 to TRBJ1-3; a weak D assignment points to TRBD1 (6 bases agree). What was sequenced was naive CD4+ T cells sorted from blood. What the cell subset or site label conveys for this sample: CD45RA+ positively selected. Here the CDR3 is given as CASSLGPDRILSGNTIYF. Read as DNA, the sequence is TGTGCCAGCAGCTTAGGACCGGACAGAATTCTCTCTGGAAACACCATATATTTT.